This TCR beta chain was identified in a study of blood T cell repertoires in COVID-19. Study information: Donors in the United States, Italy and Spain gave samples during acute or convalescent COVID-19. The analysed material was cDNA or gDNA that came from T cells, B-cell-depleted T cells, or PBMCs.

Seattle participants joined during active infection and were tracked over time. V gave up 6 bases and J gave up 6 bases, with 14 bases separating them. This CDR3 is 13 amino acids long. Methods used by the authors: Reference gene primer amplification gave estimated nucleated cell counts. Assay: immunoSEQ multiplex PCR; the TCRdb copy retains only in-frame clones and omits some. For V, J and clone size, that table is used; D and trimming come from the DNA. This table has 400,000 to 450,000 clones, 70% to 90% appearing once. This sequence joins TRBV12-3 or TRBV12-4 and TRBJ1-2; perhaps TRBD1 as D (6 bases). Sequencing input: peripheral blood. This TCR was recovered from a woman in her thirties or forties with COVID-19, enrolled during active disease. CDR3 sequence reads: CASSPTGNNGYTF. DNA of the CDR3: TGTGCCAGCAGCCCTACAGGGAACAATGGCTACACCTTC.